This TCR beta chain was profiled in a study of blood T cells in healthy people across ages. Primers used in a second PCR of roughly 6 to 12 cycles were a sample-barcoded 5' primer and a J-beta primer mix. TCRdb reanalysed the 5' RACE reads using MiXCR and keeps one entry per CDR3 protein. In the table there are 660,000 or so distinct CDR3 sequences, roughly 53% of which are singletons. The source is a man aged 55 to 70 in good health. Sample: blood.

In nucleotides, the CDR3 is TGTGCCAGCAGCGTAGCGGGGGGCTGGAATGAGCAGTACTTC. The encoded protein is CASSVAGGWNEQYF. The rearrangement joins TRBV9 to TRBJ2-5, with a possible D match to TRBD2 (7 bases). The CDR3 totals 14 residues. V lost 0 bases, J lost 11 bases, and 17 bases lay in between. Germline CDR1 is SGDLS and CDR2 is YYNGEE. The full variable domain, in which reference TRBV9 and TRBJ2-5 provide the parts outside the CDR3, is DSGVTQTPKHLITATGQRVTLRCSPRSGDLSVYWYQQSLDQGLQFLIQYYNGEERAKGNILERFSAQQFPDLHSELNLSSLELGDSALYFCASSVAGGWNEQYFGPGTRLLVL.